This TCR beta chain is from a study of blood T cells in healthy people across ages. Whole-study results and caveats: Measured against age, TCR beta diversity per million T cells decreased in a roughly linear manner.

Of note for this clonotype: As yet, its antigen is unknown.

A second about 6 to 12 cycle PCR used barcoded and J-beta primers. One entry per CDR3 protein results from TCRdb running MiXCR on the 5' RACE reads. Of about 1.5 million distinct CDR3 sequences listed, 35% to 45% are singletons. The germline gives CDR1 LGHNA, CDR2 YSLEER. The CDR3 has 17 amino acids. V gave up 1 base and J gave up 7 bases; unmatched junction bases: 15. Sequenced sample: blood. The chain employs TRBV4-3 and TRBJ2-7; 8 positions match TRBD2. The TCR was taken from a woman under 30 in good health. Written as DNA, the CDR3 is TGCGCCAGCAGCCAAGTTCTAGTAGCGGGGCGAGACAATGAGCAGTACTTC. Encoded protein: CASSQVLVAGRDNEQYF.